This T cell receptor beta chain is drawn from a study of blood T cell repertoires in COVID-19. Background on the study: PBMCs, B-cell-depleted T cells, or T cells provided the cDNA or gDNA that made up the material.

Germline loops: CDR1 MNHEY, CDR2 SVGEGT. V lost 1 base and J lost 0, with 9 bases in between. The CDR3 extends over 15 amino acids. Authors' processing steps: It was from reference gene primer amplification that nucleated cell counts were estimated. Here immunoSEQ multiplex PCR was the method, and the copy in TCRdb shows in-frame clones only, minus some. V and J calls and clone size come straight from that table; D and trimming were deduced from the DNA. Here the sample spans about 41,000 clones, nearly 90% being singletons. The chain combines TRBV6-2 or TRBV6-3 with TRBJ1-1; D is uncertain. The sequenced material came from peripheral blood. This sequence was found in a man aged 55 to 70 with acute or convalescent COVID-19. The CDR3 DNA reads TGTGCCAGCAGTTACTATGCAGGCCTGAACACTGAAGCTTTCTTT. Its translation: CASSYYAGLNTEAFF.